These T cell receptor beta chains were read from a single sample in a study of response to subunit inactivated influenza vaccine. TCRdb processed the RT-PCR reads anew with MiXCR; each CDR3 protein has one entry. This sample has around 760,000 distinct CDR3 sequences, with approximately 14% found just once. Sequenced material: PBMCs from blood, taken around two weeks before vaccination. These receptors were obtained from a man aged 50 to 59 who received an inactivated influenza vaccine. Both conserved end residues are part of each CDR3. The D gene is left open where the match is weak. Size is omitted from some rows. Given values are once, few, many or a class for expanded clones.

-,TRBV20-1,TRBD2,TRBJ2-1,CRATAGPISYNEQFF,TGCAGAGCTACAGCGGGACCAATATCGTACAATGAGCAGTTCTTC
few,TRBV4-1,TRBD1,TRBJ1-5,CASSPSDGGGEQPQHF,TGCGCCAGCAGCCCTTCCGATGGAGGGGGCGAGCAGCCCCAGCATTTT
few,TRBV27,-,TRBJ2-3,CASSSRPGGSTDTQYF,TGTGCCAGCAGCTCAAGGCCCGGCGGGAGCACAGATACGCAGTATTTT
few,TRBV29-1,TRBD1,TRBJ1-1,CSVNRGVGTEAFF,TGCAGCGTGAACAGGGGAGTGGGGACTGAAGCTTTCTTT
-,TRBV20-1,-,TRBJ2-1,CLARSTYNEQFF,TGCTTAGCGAGGTCGACCTACAATGAGCAGTTCTTC
many,TRBV12-3/TRBV12-4,-,TRBJ2-1,CASSLGTKGEQFF,TGTGCCAGCAGTTTGGGCACGAAGGGTGAGCAGTTCTTC
-,TRBV29-1,TRBD2,TRBJ2-1,CSVEPRRLAGGYNEQFF,TGCAGCGTTGAACCACGTCGCTTAGCGGGGGGTTACAATGAGCAGTTCTTC
-,TRBV11-1,TRBD1,TRBJ2-7,CASSTPDRGFFYEQYF,TGTGCCAGCAGTACACCGGACAGGGGGTTTTTCTACGAGCAGTACTTC
-,TRBV7-2,TRBD2,TRBJ2-4,CASSLGGTEKNIQYF,TGTGCCAGCAGCTTGGGGGGGACGGAAAAAAACATTCAGTACTTC
few,TRBV4-1,TRBD2,TRBJ2-3,CASSPPRGGGDTQYF,TGCGCCAGCAGCCCCCCACGGGGGGGCGGTGATACGCAGTATTTT
few,TRBV6-5,-,TRBJ1-4,CASSSVRGAGEKLFF,TGTGCCAGCAGTTCAGTAAGGGGGGCAGGGGAAAAACTGTTTTTT
few,TRBV11-2,-,TRBJ2-4,CASSLADIQYF,TGTGCCAGCAGCTTAGCGGACATTCAGTACTTC
few,TRBV12-3/TRBV12-4,TRBD1,TRBJ1-4,CASSSYRGGEKLFF,TGTGCCAGCAGTTCGTACAGGGGGGGCGAAAAACTGTTTTTT
few,TRBV5-1,-,TRBJ2-1,CASSPGPLTNEQFF,TGCGCCAGCAGCCCCGGCCCCCTGACCAATGAGCAGTTCTTC
-,TRBV7-9,TRBD1,TRBJ2-7,CASAGGWEQYF,TGTGCCAGCGCAGGGGGCTGGGAGCAGTACTTC
-,TRBV12-3/TRBV12-4,TRBD1,TRBJ1-2,CASSLGFDRGNYGYTF,TGTGCCAGCAGTTTAGGTTTCGACAGGGGGAACTATGGCTACACCTTC
-,TRBV6-5,TRBD2,TRBJ2-7,CASSYSGLAGARNYEQYF,TGTGCCAGCAGTTACTCCGGCCTAGCGGGGGCCCGAAACTACGAGCAGTACTTC
many,TRBV15,-,TRBJ2-4,CATSILSSIQYF,TGTGCCACCAGTATATTGTCGAGCATTCAGTACTTC
few,TRBV9,-,TRBJ2-3,CASSVGTRPSTDTQYF,TGTGCCAGCAGCGTAGGAACTCGCCCCAGCACAGATACGCAGTATTTT
-,TRBV6-5,-,TRBJ1-5,CASSYSLGPYLVGNQPQHF,TGTGCCAGCAGTTACTCGCTGGGCCCCTATCTCGTGGGCAATCAGCCCCAGCATTTT
many,TRBV5-1,-,TRBJ2-2,CASSLVGLNTGELFF,TGCGCCAGCAGCTTGGTGGGTCTGAACACCGGGGAGCTGTTTTTT
-,TRBV19,TRBD1,TRBJ1-1,CSSSPGTVNTEAFF,TGTTCCAGTAGCCCCGGGACAGTGAACACTGAAGCTTTCTTT
few,TRBV29-1,-,TRBJ2-1,CSHLGLYSYNEQFF,TGCAGCCACCTCGGGCTATATTCCTACAATGAGCAGTTCTTC
-,TRBV29-1,-,TRBJ2-3,CSVDGLSDTQYF,TGCAGCGTTGATGGGCTGTCAGATACGCAGTATTTT
few,TRBV28,-,TRBJ2-5,CASSFYSGQETQYF,TGTGCCAGCAGTTTTTATTCAGGACAAGAGACCCAGTACTTC
few,TRBV7-6,-,TRBJ2-1,CASSPKVSSYNEQFF,TGTGCCAGCAGCCCTAAAGTGAGCTCCTACAATGAGCAGTTCTTC
few,TRBV2,TRBD1,TRBJ2-7,CASSDPGQGNGYEQYF,TGTGCCAGCAGTGATCCGGGACAGGGAAATGGCTACGAGCAGTACTTC
-,TRBV4-3,-,TRBJ2-1,CASSQGLRPHNEQFF,TGCGCCAGCAGCCAAGGTCTTAGGCCTCATAATGAGCAGTTCTTC
few,TRBV6-1,-,TRBJ1-6,CASKDQTGHSPLHF,TGTGCCAGCAAAGACCAGACAGGCCACTCACCCCTCCACTTT
many,TRBV5-6,-,TRBJ2-5,CASSLTDGQETQYF,TGTGCCAGCAGCTTGACGGACGGACAAGAGACCCAGTACTTC
many,TRBV7-6,-,TRBJ2-7,CASSPRSGKTSYEQYF,TGTGCCAGCAGCCCGAGATCGGGGAAGACCTCCTACGAGCAGTACTTC
few,TRBV7-8,TRBD1,TRBJ2-2,CASSLQSGTGPGELFF,TGTGCCAGCAGCTTACAATCCGGGACAGGCCCCGGGGAGCTGTTTTTT
few,TRBV20-1,-,TRBJ1-1,CSASRGSSNTEAFF,TGCAGTGCTAGCCGCGGCAGTTCGAACACTGAAGCTTTCTTT
-,TRBV6-1,-,TRBJ1-1,CASMSAGMGTEAFF,TGTGCCAGCATGTCTGCCGGGATGGGGACTGAAGCTTTCTTT
many,TRBV29-1,TRBD1,TRBJ2-5,CSVAKGTDVQETQYF,TGCAGCGTCGCTAAAGGGACAGATGTCCAAGAGACCCAGTACTTC
many,TRBV12-3/TRBV12-4,-,TRBJ2-7,CASSLVVSGEQYF,TGTGCCAGCAGTTTAGTTGTATCGGGCGAGCAGTACTTC
-,TRBV6-2/TRBV6-3,-,TRBJ2-2,CASSRRIVDLLDTGELFF,TGTGCCAGCAGTCGCAGGATCGTGGACTTGCTGGACACCGGGGAGCTGTTTTTT
-,TRBV3-1,-,TRBJ1-1,CATGYLGTEAFF,TGTGCCACCGGCTACTTGGGCACTGAAGCTTTCTTT
many,TRBV20-1,-,TRBJ1-5,CSARSGSGALNQPQHF,TGCAGTGCTAGAAGCGGTTCGGGGGCTCTCAATCAGCCCCAGCATTTT
-,TRBV5-5,-,TRBJ1-6,CASSPEGGPWVNSPLHF,TGTGCCAGCAGCCCAGAAGGGGGGCCCTGGGTAAATTCACCCCTCCACTTT